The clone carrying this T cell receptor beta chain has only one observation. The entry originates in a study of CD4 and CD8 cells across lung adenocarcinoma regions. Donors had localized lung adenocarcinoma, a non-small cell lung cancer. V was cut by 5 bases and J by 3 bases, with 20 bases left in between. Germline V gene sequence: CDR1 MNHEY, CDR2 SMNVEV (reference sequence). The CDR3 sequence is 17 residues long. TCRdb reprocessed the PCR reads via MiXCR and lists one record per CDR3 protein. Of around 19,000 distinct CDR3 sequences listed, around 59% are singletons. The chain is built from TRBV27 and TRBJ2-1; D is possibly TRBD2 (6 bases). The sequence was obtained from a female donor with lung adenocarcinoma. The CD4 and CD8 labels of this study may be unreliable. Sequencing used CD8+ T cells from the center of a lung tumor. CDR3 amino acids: CASSSKPGVADYNEQFF. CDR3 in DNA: TGTGCCAGCAGTAGTAAGCCTGGGGTAGCGGACTACAATGAGCAGTTCTTC.